In its sample, the clone carrying this TCR beta chain was seen a few times. Its specificity is unknown. This sample was taken from a study of cytomegalovirus exposure and HLA in healthy donors. The study, taken as a whole, reports: One later analysis reportedly identified an Asian-associated ancestry cluster that showed fewer N-insertions than the roughly 700-donor mean. Some public TCRs appeared in many individuals, while most sequences were rare.

It was with 60 Vbeta and 13 Jbeta primers that the PCR ran. Sequencing used immunoSEQ multiplex PCR; TCRdb keeps in-frame clones, though not all of them. The table lists 160,000 or so clones, almost 80% of them singletons. Sequencing was performed on PBMCs. The receptor comes from a man younger than 35 in good health and CMV-seropositive.

This CDR3 is CASSLPNRGDTQYF. DNA of the CDR3: TGTGCCAGCAGTTTGCCCAACCGGGGGGATACGCAGTATTTT. V is TRBV28 and J is TRBJ2-3; D might be TRBD2 (6 bases). Per the germline V gene, CDR1 is MDHEN and CDR2 is SYDVKM. The V end lost 3 bases, the J end lost 6 bases, and 13 bases lay between the germline ends. This CDR3 has 14 residues.